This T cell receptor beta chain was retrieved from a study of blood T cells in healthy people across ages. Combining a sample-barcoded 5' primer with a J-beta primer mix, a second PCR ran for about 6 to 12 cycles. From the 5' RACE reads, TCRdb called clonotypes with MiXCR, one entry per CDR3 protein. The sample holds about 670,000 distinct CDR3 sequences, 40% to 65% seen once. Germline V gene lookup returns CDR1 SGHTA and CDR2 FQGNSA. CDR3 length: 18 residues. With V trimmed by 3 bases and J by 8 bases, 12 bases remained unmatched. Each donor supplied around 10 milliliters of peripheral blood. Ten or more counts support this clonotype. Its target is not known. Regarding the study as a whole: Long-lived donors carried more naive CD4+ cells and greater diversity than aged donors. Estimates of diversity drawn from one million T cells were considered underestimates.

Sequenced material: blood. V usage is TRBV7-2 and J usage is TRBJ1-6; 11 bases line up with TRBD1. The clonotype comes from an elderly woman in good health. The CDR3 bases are TGTGCCAGCAGCTTTACTCTAGGGACAGGGGGAACCGATTCACCCCTCCACTTT. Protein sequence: CASSFTLGTGGTDSPLHF.